One sample yielded the 2 T cell receptor beta chains listed below, sequenced in a study of T cell changes during pregnancy in multiple sclerosis. The table came from immunoSEQ multiplex PCR; TCRdb's copy has only in-frame clones and leaves some out. The table includes tens of thousands of clones, around 94% detected once. The sequences come from peripheral blood, collected in the second trimester of pregnancy. Receptors originate from a female donor in good health, enrolled as a control in a pregnancy study.

The chain carries TRBV5-4 and TRBJ2-7; D is possibly TRBD2 (6 bases). The CDR3 has 16 residues. Trimming cost V 4 bases and J 0 bases, with 17 bases left between them. The germline V gene encodes CDR1 SGHNT and CDR2 YYREEE (reference sequence). CDR3 sequence: CASSLGPGTGSYEQYF. Written as DNA, the CDR3 is TGTGCCAGCAGCCTGGGGCCGGGGACTGGCTCCTACGAGCAGTACTTC. The full variable domain, its missing parts supplied by reference TRBV5-4 and TRBJ2-7, is ETGVTQSPTHLIKTRGQQVTLRCSSQSGHNTVSWYQQALGQGPQFIFQYYREEENGRGNFPPRFSGLQFPNYSSELNVNALELDDSALYLCASSLGPGTGSYEQYFGPGTRLTVT.

The rearrangement links TRBV27 to TRBJ1-4; 7 bases line up with TRBD1. The V and J ends lost 5 bases and 0 bases, in that order; junction bases with no gene match: 3. Germline V lookup: CDR1 MNHEY, CDR2 SMNVEV (reference sequence). CDR3 length: 15 residues. The CDR3 coding sequence is TGTGCCAGCAGTAGGGACAGTGCAACTAATGAAAAACTGTTTTTT. Amino acid sequence: CASSRDSATNEKLFF.